This TCR beta chain was recorded in a study of blood T cell repertoires in COVID-19. For the study at large: COVID-19 samples, acute and convalescent, were from the United States, Italy and Spain. In each case, the material was cDNA or gDNA derived from T cells, B-cell-depleted T cells, or PBMCs.

The germline V and J ends were trimmed by 8 bases and 2 bases, with 18 bases remaining between them. Germline loops: CDR1 MDHEN, CDR2 SYDVKM. The CDR3 runs 15 residues. Original analysis: Amplification from reference gene primers served as the basis for estimated nucleated cell counts. The table came from immunoSEQ multiplex PCR; TCRdb's copy has only in-frame clones and leaves some out. V, J and clone size reflect that table, while D and trimming were determined from the DNA. This table has about 49,000 clones, 85% to 90% appearing once. Sample: peripheral blood. The clonotype was recovered from a man aged 80 or over with acute or convalescent COVID-19. The chain employs TRBV28 and TRBJ1-2, with unresolved D. CDR3 nucleotide sequence: TGTGCCAGCTCTCCGTCTGGCCCCTCCAACTATGGCTACACCTTC. Its translation: CASSPSGPSNYGYTF.